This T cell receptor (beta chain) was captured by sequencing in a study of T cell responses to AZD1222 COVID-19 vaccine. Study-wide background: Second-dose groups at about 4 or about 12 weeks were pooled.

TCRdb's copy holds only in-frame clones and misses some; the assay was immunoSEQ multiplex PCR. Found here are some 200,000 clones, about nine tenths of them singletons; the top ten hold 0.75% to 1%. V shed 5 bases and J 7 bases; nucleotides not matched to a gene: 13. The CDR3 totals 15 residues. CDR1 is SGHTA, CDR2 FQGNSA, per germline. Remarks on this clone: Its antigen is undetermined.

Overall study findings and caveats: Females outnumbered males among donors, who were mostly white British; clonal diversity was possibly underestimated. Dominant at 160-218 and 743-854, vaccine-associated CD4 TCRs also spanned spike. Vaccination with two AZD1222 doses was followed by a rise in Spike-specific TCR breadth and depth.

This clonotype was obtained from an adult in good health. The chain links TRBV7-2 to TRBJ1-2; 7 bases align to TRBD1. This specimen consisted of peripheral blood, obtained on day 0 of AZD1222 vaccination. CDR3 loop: CASSPRRGHSSGYTF. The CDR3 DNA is TGTGCCAGCAGCCCGAGAAGGGGGCATTCAAGTGGCTACACCTTC. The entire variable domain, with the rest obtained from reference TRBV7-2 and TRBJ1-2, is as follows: GAGVSQSPSNKVTEKGKDVELRCDPISGHTALYWYRQSLGQGLEFLIYFQGNSAPDKSGLPSDRFSAERTGGSVSTLTIQRTQQEDSAVYLCASSPRRGHSSGYTFGSGTRLTVV.